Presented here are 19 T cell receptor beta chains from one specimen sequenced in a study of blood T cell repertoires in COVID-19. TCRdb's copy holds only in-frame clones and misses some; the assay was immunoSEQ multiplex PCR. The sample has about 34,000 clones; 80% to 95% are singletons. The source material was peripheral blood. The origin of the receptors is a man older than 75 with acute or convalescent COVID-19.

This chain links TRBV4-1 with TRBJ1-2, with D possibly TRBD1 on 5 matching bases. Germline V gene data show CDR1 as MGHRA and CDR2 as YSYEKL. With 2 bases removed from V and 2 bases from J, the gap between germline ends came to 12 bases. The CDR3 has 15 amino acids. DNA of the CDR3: TGCGCCAGCAGCCAAAGTCAAGGGGCAAACTATGGCTACACCTTC. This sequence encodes CASSQSQGANYGYTF.

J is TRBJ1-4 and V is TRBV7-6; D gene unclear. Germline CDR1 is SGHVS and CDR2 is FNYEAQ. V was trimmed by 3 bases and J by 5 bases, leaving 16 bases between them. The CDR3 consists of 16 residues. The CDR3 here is CASSFAYGSANEKLFF. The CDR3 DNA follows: TGTGCCAGCAGCTTTGCCTATGGCAGCGCGAATGAAAAACTGTTTTTT.

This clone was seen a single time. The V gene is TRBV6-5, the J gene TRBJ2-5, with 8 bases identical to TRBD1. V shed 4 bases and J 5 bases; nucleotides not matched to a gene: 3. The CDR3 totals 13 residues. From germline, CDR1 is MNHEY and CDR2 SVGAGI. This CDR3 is CASSWTGKETQYF. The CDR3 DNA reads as TGTGCCAGCAGTTGGACAGGGAAGGAGACCCAGTACTTC.

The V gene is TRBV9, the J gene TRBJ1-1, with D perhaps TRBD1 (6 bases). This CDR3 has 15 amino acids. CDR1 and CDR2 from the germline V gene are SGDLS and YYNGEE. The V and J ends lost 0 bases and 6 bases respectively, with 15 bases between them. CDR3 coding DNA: TGTGCCAGCAGCGTAGAAGGGGGAAGTGGGGCTGAAGCTTTCTTT. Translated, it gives CASSVEGGSGAEAFF.

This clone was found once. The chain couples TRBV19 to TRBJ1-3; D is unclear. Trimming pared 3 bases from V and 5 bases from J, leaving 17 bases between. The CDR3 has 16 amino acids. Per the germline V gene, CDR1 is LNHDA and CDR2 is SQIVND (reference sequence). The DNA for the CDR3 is TGTGCCAGTAGTATGTCCTCCTTCCAGGATAGAAACACCATATATTTT. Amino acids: CASSMSSFQDRNTIYF.

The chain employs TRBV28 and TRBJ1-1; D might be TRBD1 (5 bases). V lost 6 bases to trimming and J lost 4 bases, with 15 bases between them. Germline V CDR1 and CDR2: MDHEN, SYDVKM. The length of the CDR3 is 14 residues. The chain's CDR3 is CASSPVGASTEAFF. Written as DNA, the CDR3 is TGTGCCAGCAGCCCTGTTGGGGCGAGCACTGAAGCTTTCTTT.

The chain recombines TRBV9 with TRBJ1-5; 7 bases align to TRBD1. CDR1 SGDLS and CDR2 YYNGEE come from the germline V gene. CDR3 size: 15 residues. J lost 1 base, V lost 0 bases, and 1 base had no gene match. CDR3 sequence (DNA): TGTGCCAGCAGCGTAGGACAGGGAAGCAATCAGCCCCAGCATTTT. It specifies CASSVGQGSNQPQHF.

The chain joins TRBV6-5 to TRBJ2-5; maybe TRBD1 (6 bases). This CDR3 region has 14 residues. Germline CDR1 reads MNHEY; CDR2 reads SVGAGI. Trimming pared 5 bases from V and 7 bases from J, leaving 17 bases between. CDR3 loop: CASSRSNRDGTQYF. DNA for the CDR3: TGTGCCAGCAGTCGTAGCAACAGGGATGGGACCCAGTACTTC.

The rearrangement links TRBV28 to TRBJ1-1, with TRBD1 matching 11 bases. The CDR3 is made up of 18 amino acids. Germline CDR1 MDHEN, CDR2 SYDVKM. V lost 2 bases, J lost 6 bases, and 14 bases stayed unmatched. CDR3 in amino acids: CASSLPRTGGVHGSEAFF. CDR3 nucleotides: TGTGCCAGCAGTTTACCGAGGACAGGGGGCGTTCATGGGTCTGAAGCTTTCTTT.

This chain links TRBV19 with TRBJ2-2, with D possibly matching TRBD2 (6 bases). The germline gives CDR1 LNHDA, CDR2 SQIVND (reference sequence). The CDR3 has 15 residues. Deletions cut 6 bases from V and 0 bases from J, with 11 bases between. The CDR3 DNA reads TGTGCCAGTAGACCGGGGGAGGCGAACACCGGGGAGCTGTTTTTT. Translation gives CASRPGEANTGELFF.

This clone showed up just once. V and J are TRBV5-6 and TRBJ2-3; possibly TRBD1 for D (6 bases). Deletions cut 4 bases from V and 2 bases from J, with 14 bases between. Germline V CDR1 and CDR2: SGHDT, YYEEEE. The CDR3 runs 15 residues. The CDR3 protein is CASSLQGRITDTQYF. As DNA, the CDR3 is TGTGCCAGCAGCCTCCAGGGGCGGATCACAGATACGCAGTATTTT.

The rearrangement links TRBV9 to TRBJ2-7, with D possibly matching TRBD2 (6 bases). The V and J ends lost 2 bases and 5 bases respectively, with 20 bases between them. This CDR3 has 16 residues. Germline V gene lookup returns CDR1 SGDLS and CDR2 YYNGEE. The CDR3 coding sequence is TGTGCCAGCAGCGTCCATCCCTCCGGGGGAGATGACGAGCAGTACTTC. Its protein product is CASSVHPSGGDDEQYF.

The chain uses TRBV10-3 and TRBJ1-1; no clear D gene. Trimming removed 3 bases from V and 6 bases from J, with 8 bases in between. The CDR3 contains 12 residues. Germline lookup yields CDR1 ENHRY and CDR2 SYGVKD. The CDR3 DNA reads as TGTGCCATCAGTGATCGGGGTTCTGAAGCTTTCTTT. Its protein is CAISDRGSEAFF.

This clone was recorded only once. CDR3 protein: CASGQGEKLFF. The CDR3 DNA reads TGTGCCAGCGGGCAGGGGGAAAAACTGTTTTTT. This chain uses TRBV28 with TRBJ1-4, with D possibly matching TRBD1 (6 bases). The CDR3 consists of 11 residues. Deletions cut 8 bases from V and 8 bases from J, with 9 bases between. Germline V gene lookup returns CDR1 MDHEN and CDR2 SYDVKM.

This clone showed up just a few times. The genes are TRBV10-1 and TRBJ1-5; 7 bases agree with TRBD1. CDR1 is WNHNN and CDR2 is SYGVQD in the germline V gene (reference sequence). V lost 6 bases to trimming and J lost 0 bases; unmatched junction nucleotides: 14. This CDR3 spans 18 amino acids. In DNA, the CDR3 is TGCGCCAGCAGCACCATAGGGCAGGGGGACGTTAGCAATCAGCCCCAGCATTTT. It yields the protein CASSTIGQGDVSNQPQHF.

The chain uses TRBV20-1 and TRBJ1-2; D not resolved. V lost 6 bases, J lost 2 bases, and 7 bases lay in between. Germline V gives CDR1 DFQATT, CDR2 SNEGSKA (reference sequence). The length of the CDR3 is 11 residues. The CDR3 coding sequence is TGCAGTGCGCCAGGCAACTATGGCTACACCTTC. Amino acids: CSAPGNYGYTF.

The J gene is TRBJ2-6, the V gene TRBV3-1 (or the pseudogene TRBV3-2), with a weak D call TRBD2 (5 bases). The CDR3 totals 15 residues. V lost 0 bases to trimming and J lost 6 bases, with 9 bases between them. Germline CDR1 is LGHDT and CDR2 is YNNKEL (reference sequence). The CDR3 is CASSQEGLVANVLTF. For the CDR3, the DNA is TGTGCCAGCAGCCAAGAAGGACTCGTGGCCAACGTCCTGACTTTC.

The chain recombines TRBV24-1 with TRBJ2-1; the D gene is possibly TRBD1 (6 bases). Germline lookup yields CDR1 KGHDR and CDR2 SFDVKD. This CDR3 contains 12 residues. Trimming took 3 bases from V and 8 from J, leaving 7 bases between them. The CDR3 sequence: CATSDPGDEQFF. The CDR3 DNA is TGTGCCACCAGTGATCCAGGGGATGAGCAGTTCTTC.

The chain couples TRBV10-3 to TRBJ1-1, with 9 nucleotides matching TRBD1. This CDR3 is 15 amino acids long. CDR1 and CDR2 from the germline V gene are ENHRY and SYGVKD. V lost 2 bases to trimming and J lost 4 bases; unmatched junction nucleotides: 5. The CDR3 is CAISEAGTGSTEAFF. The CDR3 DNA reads TGTGCCATCAGTGAGGCCGGGACAGGGTCCACTGAAGCTTTCTTT.